This T cell receptor beta chain was recovered during a study of blood T cell repertoires in COVID-19. The overall study: Sites in the United States, Italy and Spain provided acute and convalescent COVID-19 samples. Nucleic acid was either cDNA or gDNA, and it came from T cells, B-cell-depleted T cells, or PBMCs.

Study processing details: How many nucleated cells were present was estimated from reference gene primer amplification. The method was immunoSEQ multiplex PCR; TCRdb's version includes in-frame clones alone and lacks a portion of them. The DNA gave D and trimming, while V, J and clone size come from that table. The sample lists 45,000 to 70,000 clones; about 84% were seen once. CDR3 length equals 14 residues. With V trimmed by 6 bases and J by 0 bases, 3 bases remained unmatched. Germline values: CDR1 MRHNA, CDR2 SNTAGT. The sequenced material came from peripheral blood. V gene TRBV6-4 combines with J gene TRBJ2-3; 7 nucleotides line up with TRBD2. This clonotype was sampled from a man aged 55-75 years with acute or convalescent COVID-19. This CDR3 reads CASSRSGSTDTQYF. CDR3 bases: TGTGCCAGCAGCCGTAGCGGGAGCACAGATACGCAGTATTTT.